This entry describes one T cell receptor beta chain. It was during active infection that Seattle patients were enrolled and then longitudinally followed. The V gene's germline CDR1 is ENHRY and CDR2 SYGVKD. Trimming removed 7 bases from V and 1 base from J; junction bases left unmatched: 8. The CDR3 is made up of 15 amino acids. The sample comes from a study of blood T cell repertoires in COVID-19. The overall study: In each case, the material was cDNA or gDNA derived from T cells, B-cell-depleted T cells, or PBMCs.

Per the original data handling: Quantification of nucleated cells was approximated via reference gene primer amplification. Clones were read by immunoSEQ multiplex PCR, and TCRdb kept only the in-frame ones, dropping some. For V, J and clone size, that table is used; D and trimming come from the DNA. The data contain tens of thousands of clones, roughly 90% of them singletons. The clonotype comes from a man between 60 and 70 years old with COVID-19, enrolled during active disease. The sequenced sample consisted of peripheral blood. V gene TRBV10-3 combines with J gene TRBJ1-2; TRBD1 matches 8 bases. Here the CDR3 reads CAITQTGEDNYGYTF. The DNA of the CDR3 is TGTGCCATCACCCAGACAGGGGAGGATAACTATGGCTACACCTTC.